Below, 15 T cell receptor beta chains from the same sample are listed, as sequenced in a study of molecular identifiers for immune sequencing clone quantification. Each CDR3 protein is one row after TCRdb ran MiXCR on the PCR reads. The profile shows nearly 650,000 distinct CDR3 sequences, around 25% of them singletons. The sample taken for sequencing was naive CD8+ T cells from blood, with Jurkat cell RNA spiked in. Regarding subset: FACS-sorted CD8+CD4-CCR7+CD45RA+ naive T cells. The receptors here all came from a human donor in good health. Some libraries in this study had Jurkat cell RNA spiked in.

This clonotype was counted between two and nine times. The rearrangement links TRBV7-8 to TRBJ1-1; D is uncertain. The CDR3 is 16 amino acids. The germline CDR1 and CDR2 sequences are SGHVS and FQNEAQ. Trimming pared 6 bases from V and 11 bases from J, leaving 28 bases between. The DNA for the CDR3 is TGTGCCAGCAGTTACCTGGAAATGGGAAACCAAGAGGAGGCTTTCTTT. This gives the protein CASSYLEMGNQEEAFF.

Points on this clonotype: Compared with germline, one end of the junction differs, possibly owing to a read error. The CDR3 sequence: CASSSSGRAYEQHF. The DNA of the CDR3 is TGTGCCAGCAGCTCTAGCGGGAGGGCTTACGAGCAGCACTTC. V gene TRBV7-9 combines with J gene TRBJ2-7, with 12 bases that match TRBD2. This CDR3 is built from 14 residues. From germline, CDR1 is SEHNR and CDR2 FQNEAQ (reference sequence).

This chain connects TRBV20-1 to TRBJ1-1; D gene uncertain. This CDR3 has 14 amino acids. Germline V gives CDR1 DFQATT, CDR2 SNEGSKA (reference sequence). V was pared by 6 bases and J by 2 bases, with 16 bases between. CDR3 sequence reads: CSAPALRRNTEAFF. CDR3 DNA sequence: TGCAGTGCCCCCGCCCTGCGCCGAAACACTGAAGCTTTCTTT.

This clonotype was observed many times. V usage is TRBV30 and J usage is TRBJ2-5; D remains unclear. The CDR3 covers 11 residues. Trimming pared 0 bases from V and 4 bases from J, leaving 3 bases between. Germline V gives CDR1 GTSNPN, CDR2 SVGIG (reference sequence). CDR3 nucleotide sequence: TGTGCCTGGAGTGTCTCAGAGACCCAGTACTTC. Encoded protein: CAWSVSETQYF.

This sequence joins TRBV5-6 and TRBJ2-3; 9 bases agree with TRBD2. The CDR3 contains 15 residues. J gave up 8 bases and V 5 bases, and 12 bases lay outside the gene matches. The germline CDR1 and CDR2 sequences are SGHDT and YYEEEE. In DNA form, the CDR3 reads TGTGCCAGCAGGACGCGCGGGGGGGCTCTAGGTACGCAGTATTTT. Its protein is CASRTRGGALGTQYF.

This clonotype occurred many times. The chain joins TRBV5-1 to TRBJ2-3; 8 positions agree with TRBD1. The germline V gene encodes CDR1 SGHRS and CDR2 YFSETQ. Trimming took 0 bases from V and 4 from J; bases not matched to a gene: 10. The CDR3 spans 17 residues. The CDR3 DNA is TGCGCCAGCAGCTTGGAGACAGGGGCGACTGCTGCAGATACGCAGTATTTT. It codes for CASSLETGATAADTQYF.

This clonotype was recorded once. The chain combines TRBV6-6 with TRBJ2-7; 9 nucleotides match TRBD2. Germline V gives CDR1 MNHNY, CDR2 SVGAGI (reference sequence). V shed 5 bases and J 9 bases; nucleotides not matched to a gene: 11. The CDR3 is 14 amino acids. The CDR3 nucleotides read TGTGCCAGCAGTCCTGGCGGGGGGGCTAGTGTGCAGTACTTC. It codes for CASSPGGGASVQYF.

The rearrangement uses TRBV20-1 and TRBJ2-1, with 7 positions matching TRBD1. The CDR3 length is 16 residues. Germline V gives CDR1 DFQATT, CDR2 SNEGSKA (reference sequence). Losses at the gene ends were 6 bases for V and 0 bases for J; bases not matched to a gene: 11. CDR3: CSAPNPPGGSYNEQFF. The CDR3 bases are TGCAGTGCCCCGAACCCGCCAGGGGGCTCCTACAATGAGCAGTTCTTC.

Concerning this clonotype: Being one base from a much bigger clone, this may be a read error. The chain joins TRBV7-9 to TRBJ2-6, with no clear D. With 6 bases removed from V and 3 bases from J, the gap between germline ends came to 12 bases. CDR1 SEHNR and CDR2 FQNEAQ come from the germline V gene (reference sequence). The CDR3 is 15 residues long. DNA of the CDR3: TGTGCCAGCAGTCACAGACCTATTGGGGCCAACGTCCTGACTTTC. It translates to CASSHRPIGANVLTF.

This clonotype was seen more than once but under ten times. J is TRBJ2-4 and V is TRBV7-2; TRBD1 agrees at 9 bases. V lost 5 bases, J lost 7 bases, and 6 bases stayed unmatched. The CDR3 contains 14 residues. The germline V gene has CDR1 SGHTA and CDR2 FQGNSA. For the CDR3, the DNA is TGTGCCAGCAGCCCGGGACAGGGATGGAACATTCAGTACTTC. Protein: CASSPGQGWNIQYF.

CDR3 nucleotides: TGCAGCGTTTTGTCCCATGAGCAGTTCTTC. The encoded protein is CSVLSHEQFF. The genes are TRBV29-1 and TRBJ2-1, with D hard to call. Trimming removed 5 bases at V and 8 bases at J, with 7 bases between. The germline V gene encodes CDR1 SQVTM and CDR2 ANQGSEA. CDR3 length: 10 amino acids.

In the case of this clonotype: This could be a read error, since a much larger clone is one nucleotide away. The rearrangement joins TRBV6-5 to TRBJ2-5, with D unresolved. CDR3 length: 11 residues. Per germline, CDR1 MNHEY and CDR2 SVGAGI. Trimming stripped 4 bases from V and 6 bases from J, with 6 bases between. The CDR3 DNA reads TGTGCCAGCAGTTGCGGTCAGACCCAGTACTTC. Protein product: CASSCGQTQYF.

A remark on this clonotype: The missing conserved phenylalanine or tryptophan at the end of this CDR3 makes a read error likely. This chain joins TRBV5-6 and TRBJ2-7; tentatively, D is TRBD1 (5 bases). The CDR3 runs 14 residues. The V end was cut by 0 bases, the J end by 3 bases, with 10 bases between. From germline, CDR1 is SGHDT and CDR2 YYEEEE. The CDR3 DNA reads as TGTGCCAGCAGCTTGGACAGGTCATACTACGAGCAGTACTAC. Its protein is CASSLDRSYYEQYY.

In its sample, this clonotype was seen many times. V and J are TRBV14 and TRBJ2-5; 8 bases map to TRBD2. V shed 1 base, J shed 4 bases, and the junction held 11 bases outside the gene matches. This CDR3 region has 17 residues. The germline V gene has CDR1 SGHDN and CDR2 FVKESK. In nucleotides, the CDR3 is TGTGCCAGCAGCCAAGGCCCGGGACTAGGATTGTCAGAGACCCAGTACTTC. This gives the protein CASSQGPGLGLSETQYF.

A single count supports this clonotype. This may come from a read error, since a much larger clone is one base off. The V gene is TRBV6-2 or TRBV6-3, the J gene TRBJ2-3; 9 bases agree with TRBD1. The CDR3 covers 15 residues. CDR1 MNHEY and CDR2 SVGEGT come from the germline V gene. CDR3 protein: CGSSYWTGGTDTQYF. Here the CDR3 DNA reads TGTGGCAGCAGTTATTGGACAGGGGGCACAGATACGCAGTATTTT.